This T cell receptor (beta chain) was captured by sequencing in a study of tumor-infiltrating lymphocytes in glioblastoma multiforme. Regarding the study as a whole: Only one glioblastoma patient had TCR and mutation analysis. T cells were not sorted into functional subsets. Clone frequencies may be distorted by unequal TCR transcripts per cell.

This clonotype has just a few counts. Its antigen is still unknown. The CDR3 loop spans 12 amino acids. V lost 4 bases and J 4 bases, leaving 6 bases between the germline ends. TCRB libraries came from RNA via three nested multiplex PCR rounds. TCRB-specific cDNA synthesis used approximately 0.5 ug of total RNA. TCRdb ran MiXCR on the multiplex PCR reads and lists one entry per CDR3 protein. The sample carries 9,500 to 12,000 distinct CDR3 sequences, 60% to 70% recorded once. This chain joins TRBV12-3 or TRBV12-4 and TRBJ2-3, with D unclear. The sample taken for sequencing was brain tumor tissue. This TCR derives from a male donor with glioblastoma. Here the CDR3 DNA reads TGTGCCAGCAGTTACCGGGCAGATACGCAGTATTTT. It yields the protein CASSYRADTQYF.